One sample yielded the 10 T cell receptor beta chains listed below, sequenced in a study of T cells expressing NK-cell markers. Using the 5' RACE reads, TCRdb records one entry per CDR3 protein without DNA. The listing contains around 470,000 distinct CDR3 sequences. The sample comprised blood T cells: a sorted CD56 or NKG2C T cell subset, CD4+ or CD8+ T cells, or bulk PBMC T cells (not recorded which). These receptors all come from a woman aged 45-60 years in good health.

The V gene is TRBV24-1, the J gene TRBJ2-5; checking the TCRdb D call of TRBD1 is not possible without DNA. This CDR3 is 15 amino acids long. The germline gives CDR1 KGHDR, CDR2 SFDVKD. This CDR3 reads CATSDLSIGGETQYF.

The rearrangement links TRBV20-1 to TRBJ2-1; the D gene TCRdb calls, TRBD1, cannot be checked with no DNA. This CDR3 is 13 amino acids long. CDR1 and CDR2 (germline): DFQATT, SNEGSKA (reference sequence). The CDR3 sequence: CSASPAGLNEQFF.

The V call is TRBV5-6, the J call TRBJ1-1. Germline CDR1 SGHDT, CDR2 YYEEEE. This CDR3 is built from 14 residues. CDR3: CASSLVGRFTEAFF.

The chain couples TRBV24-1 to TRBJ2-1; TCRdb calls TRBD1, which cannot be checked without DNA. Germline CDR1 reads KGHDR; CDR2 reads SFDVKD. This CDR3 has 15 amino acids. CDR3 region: CATSDRYDRDNEQFF.

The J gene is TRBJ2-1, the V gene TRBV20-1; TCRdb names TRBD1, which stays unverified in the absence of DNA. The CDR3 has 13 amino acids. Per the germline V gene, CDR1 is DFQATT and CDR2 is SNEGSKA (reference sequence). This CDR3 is CSAPGEDKNEQFF.

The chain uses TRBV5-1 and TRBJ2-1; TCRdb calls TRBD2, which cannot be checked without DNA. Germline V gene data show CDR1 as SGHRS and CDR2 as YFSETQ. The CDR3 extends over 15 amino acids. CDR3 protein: CASSLGLAGVNEQFF.

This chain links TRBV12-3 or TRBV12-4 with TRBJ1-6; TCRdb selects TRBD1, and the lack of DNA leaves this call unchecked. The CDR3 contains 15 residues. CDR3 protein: CASSPWGSSNSPLHF.

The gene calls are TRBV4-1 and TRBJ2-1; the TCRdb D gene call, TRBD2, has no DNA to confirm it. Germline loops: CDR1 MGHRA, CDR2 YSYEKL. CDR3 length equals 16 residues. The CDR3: CASSQDLGAGVGEQFF.

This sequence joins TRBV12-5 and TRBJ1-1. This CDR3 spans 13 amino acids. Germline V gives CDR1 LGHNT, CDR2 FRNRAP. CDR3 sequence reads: CASGPDPTPEAFF.

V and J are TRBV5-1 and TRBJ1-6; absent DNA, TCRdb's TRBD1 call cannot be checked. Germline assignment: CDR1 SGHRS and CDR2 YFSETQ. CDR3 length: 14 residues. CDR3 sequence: CASSIGQGESPLHF.